These 17 T cell receptor beta chains came from one sample sequenced in a study of PD-1 blockade in mismatch repair-deficient tumors. Profiling relied on immunoSEQ multiplex PCR, and the TCRdb table lists in-frame clones only, not all of them. The table has approximately 130,000 clones, around 87% seen once. The sample in question was peripheral blood, obtained 44 weeks after starting pembrolizumab. The receptors here all came from an adult with mismatch repair-deficient cancer.

This clone occurred once. This sequence joins TRBV5-8 and TRBJ1-5; no clear D. V lost 7 bases and J 4 bases, leaving 27 bases between the germline ends. Per germline, CDR1 SGHTS and CDR2 YDEGEE. The CDR3 runs to 18 residues. The CDR3 bases are TGTGCCAGCCCACGAACGGCCCTAAACCGGCGGAGAAATCAGCCCCAGCATTTT. It encodes CASPRTALNRRRNQPQHF.

The genes are TRBV11-2 and TRBJ2-7; D might be TRBD2 (6 bases). Germline-derived CDR1 and CDR2 are SGHAT and FQNNGV. The germline V and J ends were trimmed by 1 base and 2 bases, with 12 bases remaining between them. The CDR3 spans 15 residues. CDR3 loop: CASSLGAGSTYEQYF. In DNA, the CDR3 is TGTGCCAGCAGCTTAGGGGCGGGAAGTACCTACGAGCAGTACTTC.

The chain employs TRBV4-3 and TRBJ2-1, with a tentative D call TRBD2 (6 bases). V lost 1 base to trimming and J lost 0 bases, with 16 bases between them. Germline values: CDR1 LGHNA, CDR2 YSLEER. The CDR3 is 18 amino acids. The CDR3 sequence: CASSQGLPGVSSYNEQFF. CDR3 DNA: TGCGCCAGCAGCCAAGGTCTTCCGGGGGTTAGCTCCTACAATGAGCAGTTCTTC.

This rearrangement joins TRBV7-2 to TRBJ2-1, with D unresolved. This CDR3 is built from 14 residues. CDR1 is SGHTA and CDR2 is FQGNSA in the germline V gene. The V and J ends lost 5 bases and 5 bases respectively, with 13 bases between them. For the CDR3, the DNA is TGTGCCAGCAGCCCGATGGGTGTGAACAATGAGCAGTTCTTC. This codes for CASSPMGVNNEQFF. The full variable domain, its missing parts supplied by reference TRBV7-2 and TRBJ2-1, is GAGVSQSPSNKVTEKGKDVELRCDPISGHTALYWYRQSLGQGLEFLIYFQGNSAPDKSGLPSDRFSAERTGGSVSTLTIQRTQQEDSAVYLCASSPMGVNNEQFFGPGTRLTVL.

The rearrangement joins TRBV15 to TRBJ2-7; D remains ambiguous. The CDR3 runs to 16 residues. Germline V gene sequence: CDR1 LNHNV, CDR2 YYDKDF (reference sequence). Trimming stripped 9 bases from V and 4 bases from J, with 25 bases between. The CDR3 spells CATLVRGKRYGYEQYF. The CDR3 nucleotides are TGTGCCACTTTAGTAAGAGGAAAGAGGTACGGGTACGAGCAGTACTTC.

V is TRBV10-1 and J is TRBJ2-1; tentative D call: TRBD2 (6 bases). The germline V gene has CDR1 WNHNN and CDR2 SYGVQD (reference sequence). The ends were cut back, 2 bases at V and 3 bases at J, with 11 bases in the middle. The CDR3 extends over 15 amino acids. CDR3 sequence reads: CASSEGVADYNEQFF. CDR3 DNA: TGCGCCAGCAGTGAGGGGGTAGCGGACTACAATGAGCAGTTCTTC.

The CDR3 spells CATSRPGQGTATNEKLFF. The DNA for the CDR3 is TGTGCCACCAGCAGACCGGGACAGGGGACCGCAACTAATGAAAAACTGTTTTTT. This chain connects TRBV15 to TRBJ1-4; 10 bases are shared with TRBD1. The CDR3 covers 18 residues. The V gene's germline CDR1 is LNHNV and CDR2 YYDKDF (reference sequence). J gave up 0 bases and V 2 bases, and 6 bases lay outside the gene matches.

The rearrangement uses TRBV4-3 and TRBJ2-1, with 11 bases that match TRBD1. The V and J ends lost 4 bases and 6 bases, in that order; junction bases with no gene match: 8. The CDR3 totals 16 residues. Germline V lookup: CDR1 LGHNA, CDR2 YSLEER. The CDR3 sequence is CASSRAYGTGGNEQFF. CDR3 bases: TGCGCCAGCAGCCGGGCCTATGGGACAGGGGGCAATGAGCAGTTCTTC.

The chain couples TRBV28 to TRBJ1-5; TRBD1 aligns across 9 bases. V shed 4 bases, J shed 5 bases, and the junction held 9 bases outside the gene matches. CDR3 length equals 16 residues. Germline lookup yields CDR1 MDHEN and CDR2 SYDVKM. The CDR3 loop is CASSSPGTGTDQPQHF. CDR3 DNA: TGTGCCAGCAGTTCGCCCGGGACAGGGACCGATCAGCCCCAGCATTTT. Full variable domain (rest looked up from reference TRBV28 and TRBJ1-5): DVKVTQSSRYLVKRTGEKVFLECVQDMDHENMFWYRQDPGLGLRLIYFSYDVKMKEKGDIPEGYSVSREKKERFSLILESASTNQTSMYLCASSSPGTGTDQPQHFGDGTRLSIL.

The CDR3 DNA follows: TGTGCCAGCAGCCAAGTGTCCTCGGACGGAACCTACGAGCAGTACTTC. Translating it yields CASSQVSSDGTYEQYF. The rearrangement links TRBV4-2 to TRBJ2-7; D unclear. CDR1 is LGHNA and CDR2 is YNFKEQ in the germline V gene. This CDR3 spans 16 amino acids. Trimming removed 1 base from V and 2 bases from J, with 15 bases in between.

This clone was picked up a small number of times. The chain's CDR3 is CASRTGRNQPQHF. In DNA, the CDR3 is TGTGCCAGCCGGACAGGAAGGAATCAGCCCCAGCATTTT. The gene calls are TRBV6-4 and TRBJ1-5, with 7 positions matching TRBD1. This CDR3 comprises 13 residues. After removal of 8 bases from V and 4 bases from J, the junction contained 5 bases not matched to a gene. CDR1 and CDR2 (germline): MRHNA, SNTAGT.

The chain uses TRBV6-6 and TRBJ2-7; D unclear. V shed 4 bases and J shed 4 bases, with 14 bases lying between them. The CDR3 is made up of 14 amino acids. The V gene's germline CDR1 is MNHNY and CDR2 SVGAGI (reference sequence). The CDR3: CASSSGVDGYEQYF. In DNA form, the CDR3 reads TGTGCCAGCAGTTCGGGCGTCGATGGGTACGAGCAGTACTTC.

The rearrangement uses TRBV7-2 and TRBJ2-5, with D maybe TRBD1 (5 bases). The J call may be incorrect, as the DNA end agrees better with TRBJ2-7. The CDR3 covers 12 residues. Germline V gene sequence: CDR1 SGHTA, CDR2 FQGNSA. Here the CDR3 reads CASSFSGYEQYF. The CDR3 DNA reads TGTGCCAGCAGCTTTTCAGGGTACGAGCAGTACTTC.

The V call is TRBV7-9, the J call TRBJ2-1; D gene ambiguous. Trimming took 4 bases from V and 7 from J, leaving 14 bases between them. In germline, CDR1 is SEHNR, CDR2 FQNEAQ (reference sequence). The CDR3 has 14 amino acids. The CDR3 DNA is TGTGCCAGCAGCTCCGGGCCCTTCCCTAATGAGCAGTTCTTC. Translation gives CASSSGPFPNEQFF.

The chain joins TRBV25-1 to TRBJ1-4; possible D gene TRBD1, 5 bases. CDR3 size: 13 residues. V shed 6 bases and J shed 8 bases, with 13 bases lying between them. Germline-derived CDR1 and CDR2 are MGHDK and SYGVNS. The CDR3 DNA is TGTGCCAGCAGCTTTGGGGCGGGAGAAAAACTGTTTTTT. Its translation is CASSFGAGEKLFF.

This rearrangement joins TRBV9 to TRBJ2-3; no clear D. Germline CDR1 reads SGDLS; CDR2 reads YYNGEE. V gave up 0 bases and J gave up 7 bases, with 9 bases separating them. The CDR3 covers 13 residues. In nucleotides, the CDR3 is TGTGCCAGCAGCGTAGGGGAACATAATACGCAGTATTTT. This gives the protein CASSVGEHNTQYF.

The chain carries TRBV29-1 and TRBJ2-7; 8 positions agree with TRBD2. Trimming took 8 bases from V and 4 from J; bases not matched to a gene: 16. Germline V gene lookup returns CDR1 SQVTM and CDR2 ANQGSEA. The CDR3 is 15 amino acids. For the CDR3, the DNA is TGCAGCCCAACCGGGACTAGTGATCCGAGGTACGAGCAGTACTTC. This gives the protein CSPTGTSDPRYEQYF.